This is a list of T cell receptor beta chains from one sample in a study of cytotoxic CD8 clonotypes in ibrutinib-treated CLL. The data were produced by immunoSEQ multiplex PCR, yet TCRdb's version contains in-frame clones alone and is incomplete. The data show around 310,000 clones, almost 80% seen once. Sequenced here: PBMCs, sampled before ibrutinib treatment. These receptors all come from a human donor with chronic lymphocytic leukemia. Both conserved end residues are part of each CDR3. The D gene is left open where the match is weak. A row's size may be missing; if present it is once, few, many or a size class.

TRBV28,TRBJ2-7,.,TRBD1,CASSLPNRGSYEQYF,TGTGCCAGCAGTTTGCCAAACAGGGGTTCCTACGAGCAGTACTTC
TRBV27,TRBJ2-5,few,.,CASRRGRETQYF,TGTGCCAGTCGGCGAGGGAGGGAGACCCAGTACTTC
TRBV6-5,TRBJ2-7,.,TRBD2,CASRPWTSVYEQYF,TGTGCCAGCAGACCTTGGACTAGCGTCTACGAGCAGTACTTC
TRBV9,TRBJ2-7,.,.,CASSVGADHSYEQYF,TGTGCCAGCAGCGTAGGGGCGGATCACTCCTACGAGCAGTACTTC
TRBV7-9,TRBJ2-7,.,TRBD2,CASSHPGGRYEQYF,TGTGCCAGCAGCCATCCTGGCGGGAGATATGAGCAGTACTTC
TRBV7-2,TRBJ2-3,once,.,CASSPEQIWTDTQYF,TGTGCCAGCAGCCCCGAACAAATTTGGACAGATACGCAGTATTTT
TRBV6-4,TRBJ1-1,.,.,CASSHGGTEAFF,TGTGCCAGCAGCCACGGGGGCACTGAAGCTTTCTTT
TRBV4-1,TRBJ2-2,.,TRBD2,CASSRPLAEAGSGELFF,TGCGCCAGCAGCCGCCCACTAGCGGAGGCGGGGTCCGGGGAGCTGTTTTTT
TRBV25-1,TRBJ1-2,.,.,CASSERTPVSEGYTF,TGTGCCAGCAGTGAACGCACCCCGGTATCAGAGGGCTACACCTTC
TRBV6-5,TRBJ2-7,once,TRBD2,CASSYTITGGPHEQYF,TGTGCCAGCAGTTACACCATTACGGGAGGGCCCCACGAGCAGTACTTC
TRBV7-6,TRBJ2-1,.,.,CASSLVSDYNEQFF,TGTGCCAGCAGCTTAGTCTCGGATTACAATGAGCAGTTCTTC
TRBV30,TRBJ2-7,.,TRBD2,CAWSVAAGREFYEQYF,TGTGCCTGGAGTGTGGCCGCGGGGCGGGAGTTTTACGAGCAGTACTTC
TRBV4-3,TRBJ1-1,few,TRBD1,CASSQRDRGKAFF,TGCGCCAGCAGCCAAAGAGACAGGGGTAAAGCTTTCTTT
TRBV28,TRBJ2-7,.,TRBD2,CASRIGLAGGYEQYF,TGTGCCAGCAGAATTGGACTAGCGGGTGGGTACGAGCAGTACTTC
TRBV11-2,TRBJ1-1,.,.,CASSPDRLRSSEAFF,TGTGCCAGCAGCCCCGACAGGCTTAGGTCTTCTGAAGCTTTCTTT
TRBV15,TRBJ2-3,.,.,CATSRLTGSDTQYF,TGTGCCACCAGCAGATTAACAGGGTCAGATACGCAGTATTTT
TRBV11-2,TRBJ2-5,.,TRBD1,CASSLTGVETQYF,TGTGCCAGCAGCCTTACAGGGGTTGAGACCCAGTACTTC
TRBV7-9,TRBJ2-1,.,.,CASSENYNEQFF,TGTGCCAGCAGCGAGAACTACAATGAGCAGTTCTTC
TRBV28,TRBJ2-7,.,.,CASSSNGEQYF,TGTGCCAGCAGTTCTAATGGGGAGCAGTACTTC
TRBV11-2,TRBJ2-4,.,.,CASSRRGLAKNIQYF,TGTGCCAGCAGCCGCAGGGGATTAGCCAAAAACATTCAGTACTTC
TRBV7-2,TRBJ2-3,.,TRBD1,CASSWDREADTQYF,TGTGCCAGCAGCTGGGACAGGGAGGCAGATACGCAGTATTTT
TRBV28,TRBJ1-2,.,TRBD1,CASRTQPGQGNYGYTF,TGTGCCAGCAGAACCCAACCGGGACAGGGGAACTATGGCTACACCTTC
TRBV11-2,TRBJ1-5,once,.,CASSLGRNNQPQHF,TGTGCCAGCAGCTTGGGCAGGAACAATCAGCCCCAGCATTTT
TRBV30,TRBJ2-7,.,TRBD1,CAWSATGLIYEQYF,TGTGCCTGGAGTGCGACAGGGCTTATCTACGAGCAGTACTTC
TRBV6-6,TRBJ2-7,.,TRBD1,CASSYGAGGYEQYF,TGTGCCAGCAGTTACGGGGCAGGGGGCTACGAGCAGTACTTC
TRBV10-3,TRBJ2-6,.,.,CASLGSGRGSGANVLTF,TGTGCCAGCTTAGGCAGTGGACGGGGCTCTGGGGCCAACGTCCTGACTTTC
TRBV9,TRBJ1-1,.,.,CASSVDLGAGTEAFF,TGTGCCAGCAGCGTAGACCTGGGGGCAGGGACTGAAGCTTTCTTT
TRBV5-5,TRBJ1-5,.,TRBD1,CASSWGDREGNQPQHF,TGTGCCAGCAGCTGGGGGGACAGGGAAGGCAATCAGCCCCAGCATTTT
TRBV29-1,TRBJ2-5,once,.,CSVVGNQETQYF,TGCAGCGTTGTAGGTAATCAAGAGACCCAGTACTTC
TRBV27,TRBJ2-5,few,.,CASGRADPETQYF,TGTGCCAGCGGCAGGGCGGACCCAGAGACCCAGTACTTC
TRBV5-1,TRBJ2-7,.,TRBD2,CASSLTTSGVHSYEQYF,TGCGCCAGCAGCTTGACCACTAGCGGAGTCCACTCCTACGAGCAGTACTTC
TRBV28,TRBJ1-5,few,.,CASSLLDSYSNQPQHF,TGTGCCAGCAGTTTGCTGGACAGCTATAGCAATCAGCCCCAGCATTTT
TRBV7-9,TRBJ1-1,.,.,CASSSTRGEKNTEAFF,TGTGCCAGCAGCTCAACAAGGGGTGAAAAGAACACTGAAGCTTTCTTT
TRBV29-1,TRBJ1-1,.,.,CSVAQNLNTEAFF,TGCAGCGTTGCCCAGAACTTGAACACTGAAGCTTTCTTT
TRBV7-6,TRBJ2-4,.,TRBD1,CASSSDNGTGPVRQVQYF,TGTGCCAGCAGCTCTGACAACGGGACAGGTCCTGTCCGGCAAGTTCAGTACTTC
TRBV19,TRBJ1-3,.,.,CASSDTSGNTIYF,TGTGCCAGTAGCGACACCTCTGGAAACACCATATATTTT
TRBV19,TRBJ2-7,.,.,CASSRGLAYEQYF,TGTGCCAGTAGTAGAGGGCTTGCCTACGAGCAGTACTTC
TRBV4-1,TRBJ2-1,.,.,CASSQDTPGYNEQFF,TGCGCCAGCAGCCAAGACACTCCAGGCTACAATGAGCAGTTCTTC
TRBV30,TRBJ2-7,.,.,CAWSVTVWREQYF,TGTGCCTGGAGTGTTACAGTCTGGAGGGAGCAGTACTTC
TRBV5-6,TRBJ1-5,.,.,CASSLPGNQPQHF,TGTGCCAGCAGCCTGCCGGGGAATCAGCCCCAGCATTTT
TRBV7-6,TRBJ2-3,few,TRBD2,CASSVDAAGGGDTQYF,TGTGCCAGCAGCGTCGATGCCGCGGGAGGAGGTGATACGCAGTATTTT